These T cell receptor beta chains were read from a single sample in a study of T cell responses to AZD1222 COVID-19 vaccine. Here immunoSEQ multiplex PCR was the method, and the copy in TCRdb shows in-frame clones only, minus some. The sample lists 130,000 to 150,000 clones; approximately 89% were seen once. Source: peripheral blood, taken on day 0 of AZD1222 vaccination. Receptors were obtained from an adult in good health. The CDR3 runs from the conserved cysteine through the conserved F or W. The D gene is left open where the match is weak. Some rows mark clone size as missing; the rest say once, few, many or name a class of expanded clone.

j_call: TRBJ2-1; clone_size: few; d_call: .; v_call: TRBV7-3; cdr3_aa: CASSPQARSLRTSEQFF; cdr3_nt: TGTGCCAGCAGCCCCCAGGCGCGGTCTCTACGAACTAGTGAGCAGTTCTTC
j_call: TRBJ2-1; clone_size: .; d_call: TRBD1; v_call: TRBV28; cdr3_aa: CASRRVPGQSLEQFF; cdr3_nt: TGTGCCAGCAGGAGAGTCCCGGGACAGTCTCTTGAGCAGTTCTTC
j_call: TRBJ1-1; clone_size: .; d_call: .; v_call: TRBV7-3; cdr3_aa: CASSLRSTVPNTEAFF; cdr3_nt: TGTGCCAGCAGCTTAAGGTCGACAGTTCCGAACACTGAAGCTTTCTTT
j_call: TRBJ1-2; clone_size: .; d_call: .; v_call: TRBV5-4; cdr3_aa: CASSLSGTLGLYGYTF; cdr3_nt: TGTGCCAGCAGCTTGTCGGGGACACTAGGACTCTATGGCTACACCTTC
j_call: TRBJ1-2; clone_size: .; d_call: TRBD1; v_call: TRBV7-9; cdr3_aa: CASSRGQGDYGYTF; cdr3_nt: TGTGCCAGCAGCCGAGGACAGGGAGACTATGGCTACACCTTC
j_call: TRBJ2-7; clone_size: .; d_call: .; v_call: TRBV2; cdr3_aa: CASSTPLGRTTYEQYF; cdr3_nt: TGTGCCAGCAGTACCCCTTTGGGACGGACAACCTACGAGCAGTACTTC
j_call: TRBJ1-6; clone_size: .; d_call: .; v_call: TRBV19; cdr3_aa: CASSITSDRLSSYNSPLHF; cdr3_nt: TGTGCCAGTAGTATAACCTCCGACAGACTCAGCTCCTATAATTCACCCCTCCACTTT
j_call: TRBJ2-4; clone_size: .; d_call: TRBD2; v_call: TRBV19; cdr3_aa: CASSPRQGGIPSGGKINIQYF; cdr3_nt: TGTGCCAGTAGTCCTCGACAGGGAGGAATTCCTAGCGGGGGGAAGATAAACATTCAGTACTTC
j_call: TRBJ2-1; clone_size: .; d_call: .; v_call: TRBV7-9; cdr3_aa: CASSLEGGEQFF; cdr3_nt: TGTGCCAGCAGCTTAGAAGGTGGTGAGCAGTTCTTC
j_call: TRBJ1-1; clone_size: .; d_call: .; v_call: TRBV4-2; cdr3_aa: CASSQAGGPNTEAFF; cdr3_nt: TGTGCCAGCAGCCAAGCCGGGGGGCCTAACACTGAAGCTTTCTTT
j_call: TRBJ2-1; clone_size: .; d_call: TRBD2; v_call: TRBV7-3; cdr3_aa: CASSLVGGRVGEQFF; cdr3_nt: TGTGCCAGCAGCTTAGTAGGCGGGAGGGTTGGGGAGCAGTTCTTC
j_call: TRBJ2-6; clone_size: .; d_call: .; v_call: TRBV5-8; cdr3_aa: CASSLLGSGANVLTF; cdr3_nt: TGTGCCAGCAGCTTGCTTGGGTCCGGGGCCAACGTCCTGACTTTC
j_call: TRBJ2-1; clone_size: .; d_call: .; v_call: TRBV7-2; cdr3_aa: CASSLDPSAANEQFF; cdr3_nt: TGTGCCAGCAGCTTAGATCCCTCGGCAGCCAATGAGCAGTTCTTC
j_call: TRBJ1-2; clone_size: .; d_call: .; v_call: TRBV5-1; cdr3_aa: CASSLGVLGYTF; cdr3_nt: TGCGCCAGCAGCTTGGGCGTTCTAGGCTACACCTTC
j_call: TRBJ1-6; clone_size: .; d_call: .; v_call: TRBV2; cdr3_aa: CASSVGQLNSPLHF; cdr3_nt: TGTGCCAGCAGTGTCGGCCAGCTGAATTCACCCCTCCACTTT
j_call: TRBJ1-1; clone_size: .; d_call: .; v_call: TRBV3-1/TRBV3-2; cdr3_aa: CASSQAGQEAFF; cdr3_nt: TGTGCCAGCAGCCAAGCGGGGCAGGAAGCTTTCTTT
j_call: TRBJ1-4; clone_size: .; d_call: .; v_call: TRBV11-2; cdr3_aa: CASSLVGGYSEKLFF; cdr3_nt: TGTGCCAGCAGCTTAGTGGGGGGATATAGTGAAAAACTGTTTTTT
j_call: TRBJ1-1; clone_size: .; d_call: TRBD1; v_call: TRBV18; cdr3_aa: CASSPIQGANMNTEAFF; cdr3_nt: TGTGCCAGCTCCCCGATCCAGGGGGCGAACATGAACACTGAAGCTTTCTTT
j_call: TRBJ2-1; clone_size: few; d_call: .; v_call: TRBV7-3; cdr3_aa: CASSLTSSYNEQFF; cdr3_nt: TGTGCCAGCAGCTTAACCTCTAGCTACAATGAGCAGTTCTTC
j_call: TRBJ1-4; clone_size: few; d_call: .; v_call: TRBV5-1; cdr3_aa: CASSLTFGNEKLFF; cdr3_nt: TGCGCCAGCAGCTTGACATTTGGGAATGAAAAACTGTTTTTT
j_call: TRBJ1-1; clone_size: .; d_call: .; v_call: TRBV3-1/TRBV3-2; cdr3_aa: CASSQRRGSFGEAFF; cdr3_nt: TGTGCCAGCAGCCAACGCAGGGGATCTTTTGGGGAAGCTTTCTTT
j_call: TRBJ2-7; clone_size: .; d_call: .; v_call: TRBV10-3; cdr3_aa: CAISEESYEQYF; cdr3_nt: TGTGCCATCAGTGAGGAGTCCTACGAGCAGTACTTC
j_call: TRBJ1-1; clone_size: .; d_call: .; v_call: TRBV5-1; cdr3_aa: CASTPAADTEAFF; cdr3_nt: TGCGCCAGCACCCCGGCGGCAGACACTGAAGCTTTCTTT
j_call: TRBJ2-3; clone_size: .; d_call: TRBD1; v_call: TRBV6-2/TRBV6-3; cdr3_aa: CASSPTGGAGYF; cdr3_nt: TGTGCCAGCAGCCCCACAGGGGGCGCCGGGTATTTT
j_call: TRBJ1-1; clone_size: .; d_call: .; v_call: TRBV27; cdr3_aa: CASSSWAAGEAFF; cdr3_nt: TGTGCCAGCAGTTCTTGGGCGGCGGGTGAAGCTTTCTTT
j_call: TRBJ1-1; clone_size: .; d_call: .; v_call: TRBV5-1; cdr3_aa: CASSLGQFNTEAFF; cdr3_nt: TGCGCCAGCAGCTTGGGACAGTTCAACACTGAAGCTTTCTTT
j_call: TRBJ2-7; clone_size: .; d_call: TRBD2; v_call: TRBV7-9; cdr3_aa: CASSLAASGAHEQYF; cdr3_nt: TGTGCCAGCAGCTTAGCGGCTAGCGGGGCTCACGAGCAGTACTTC
j_call: TRBJ1-2; clone_size: .; d_call: .; v_call: TRBV9; cdr3_aa: CASSVERGDGYTF; cdr3_nt: TGTGCCAGCAGCGTAGAGAGGGGTGATGGCTACACCTTC
j_call: TRBJ1-2; clone_size: .; d_call: .; v_call: TRBV7-9; cdr3_aa: CASSLEGIGYTF; cdr3_nt: TGTGCCAGCAGCTTAGAAGGGATCGGCTACACCTTC
j_call: TRBJ1-1; clone_size: .; d_call: .; v_call: TRBV9; cdr3_aa: CASSVRDNINTEAFF; cdr3_nt: TGTGCCAGCAGCGTCCGGGACAACATTAACACTGAAGCTTTCTTT
j_call: TRBJ1-5; clone_size: .; d_call: .; v_call: TRBV10-3; cdr3_aa: CAISDALGSSNQPQHF; cdr3_nt: TGTGCCATCAGTGACGCTCTGGGGAGTAGCAATCAGCCCCAGCATTTT
j_call: TRBJ2-7; clone_size: .; d_call: TRBD2; v_call: TRBV4-2; cdr3_aa: CASSQDVAGRGSYEQYF; cdr3_nt: TGTGCCAGCAGCCAAGATGTAGCGGGGCGGGGGTCCTACGAGCAGTACTTC
j_call: TRBJ1-2; clone_size: .; d_call: .; v_call: TRBV29-1; cdr3_aa: CSASGGAADGYTF; cdr3_nt: TGCAGCGCTTCTGGAGGGGCAGCGGATGGCTACACCTTC
j_call: TRBJ2-7; clone_size: .; d_call: .; v_call: TRBV6-5; cdr3_aa: CASSLTYTGTYEQYF; cdr3_nt: TGTGCCAGCAGTTTAACCTATACAGGAACCTACGAGCAGTACTTC
j_call: TRBJ1-1; clone_size: .; d_call: .; v_call: TRBV30; cdr3_aa: CAWRPVGGIAFF; cdr3_nt: TGTGCCTGGAGGCCTGTAGGTGGGATCGCTTTCTTT
j_call: TRBJ1-1; clone_size: .; d_call: .; v_call: TRBV5-4; cdr3_aa: CASSLRSGNEAFF; cdr3_nt: TGTGCCAGCAGCTTGCGCTCGGGGAATGAAGCTTTCTTT
j_call: TRBJ1-4; clone_size: few; d_call: .; v_call: TRBV16; cdr3_aa: CASSLDQGRLFF; cdr3_nt: TGTGCCAGCAGCCTCGATCAGGGTCGCCTGTTTTTT
j_call: TRBJ2-2; clone_size: once; d_call: .; v_call: TRBV11-3; cdr3_aa: CASSLNRITGELFF; cdr3_nt: TGTGCCAGCAGCTTAAACAGGATTACCGGGGAGCTGTTTTTT
j_call: TRBJ1-6; clone_size: once; d_call: .; v_call: TRBV19; cdr3_aa: CASNSPYNSPLHF; cdr3_nt: TGTGCCAGCAACAGTCCTTATAATTCACCCCTCCACTTT
j_call: TRBJ2-2; clone_size: once; d_call: TRBD2; v_call: TRBV11-3; cdr3_aa: CASSLAGGLLTGELFF; cdr3_nt: TGTGCCAGCAGCCTAGCGGGGGGGCTTTTGACCGGGGAGCTGTTTTTT
j_call: TRBJ2-5; clone_size: .; d_call: .; v_call: TRBV5-1; cdr3_aa: CASSSGRARETQYF; cdr3_nt: TGCGCCAGCAGCTCTGGCAGGGCGAGAGAGACCCAGTACTTC
j_call: TRBJ1-2; clone_size: .; d_call: .; v_call: TRBV12-5; cdr3_aa: CASGGDRPYGYTF; cdr3_nt: TGTGCTAGTGGTGGCGATCGCCCCTATGGCTACACCTTC
j_call: TRBJ2-2; clone_size: .; d_call: .; v_call: TRBV28; cdr3_aa: CATPGRGNTGELFF; cdr3_nt: TGTGCCACCCCGGGGCGGGGAAACACCGGGGAGCTGTTTTTT
j_call: TRBJ2-7; clone_size: .; d_call: TRBD1; v_call: TRBV3-1/TRBV3-2; cdr3_aa: CASSQGTGEYF; cdr3_nt: TGTGCCAGCAGCCAGGGGACAGGGGAGTACTTC
j_call: TRBJ1-2; clone_size: .; d_call: .; v_call: TRBV9; cdr3_aa: CASSVEGQLGYTF; cdr3_nt: TGTGCCAGCAGCGTAGAAGGACAGCTTGGCTACACCTTC
j_call: TRBJ1-2; clone_size: .; d_call: .; v_call: TRBV6-1; cdr3_aa: CASSESTGGAGYGYTF; cdr3_nt: TGTGCCAGCAGTGAAAGTACGGGTGGGGCGGGATATGGCTACACCTTC
j_call: TRBJ1-1; clone_size: .; d_call: .; v_call: TRBV19; cdr3_aa: CASTRGTGDFTEAFF; cdr3_nt: TGTGCCAGTACCCGAGGGACTGGTGACTTCACTGAAGCTTTCTTT
j_call: TRBJ1-4; clone_size: once; d_call: TRBD1; v_call: TRBV7-2; cdr3_aa: CASSLTGGNEKLFF; cdr3_nt: TGTGCCAGCAGCCTTACAGGGGGAAATGAAAAACTGTTTTTT
j_call: TRBJ1-2; clone_size: .; d_call: .; v_call: TRBV7-2; cdr3_aa: CASSSLRLGGTNYGYTF; cdr3_nt: TGTGCCAGCAGCTCCCTTCGTCTCGGGGGTACTAACTATGGCTACACCTTC
j_call: TRBJ1-5; clone_size: .; d_call: .; v_call: TRBV10-3; cdr3_aa: CAIQENSNQPQHF; cdr3_nt: TGTGCCATCCAGGAAAATAGCAATCAGCCCCAGCATTTT
j_call: TRBJ1-2; clone_size: once; d_call: .; v_call: TRBV28; cdr3_aa: CASSSGTGYTF; cdr3_nt: TGTGCCAGCAGTTCAGGAACTGGCTACACCTTC
j_call: TRBJ1-2; clone_size: .; d_call: .; v_call: TRBV5-6; cdr3_aa: CASSLGSVYGYTF; cdr3_nt: TGTGCCAGCAGCTTGGGATCCGTTTATGGCTACACCTTC
j_call: TRBJ1-1; clone_size: once; d_call: .; v_call: TRBV19; cdr3_aa: CASSAHSGSTEAFF; cdr3_nt: TGTGCCAGTAGTGCCCACTCAGGGAGCACGGAAGCTTTCTTT
j_call: TRBJ2-3; clone_size: .; d_call: .; v_call: TRBV3-1/TRBV3-2; cdr3_aa: CASSQGDDTQYF; cdr3_nt: TGTGCCAGCAGCCAGGGCGACGATACGCAGTATTTT
j_call: TRBJ1-2; clone_size: .; d_call: .; v_call: TRBV27; cdr3_aa: CASSFSGSRVTF; cdr3_nt: TGTGCCAGCAGTTTTTCCGGCTCCAGGGTCACCTTC
j_call: TRBJ1-6; clone_size: few; d_call: .; v_call: TRBV9; cdr3_aa: CASSSSVGGNSPLHF; cdr3_nt: TGTGCCAGCAGCTCTTCGGTGGGCGGAAATTCACCCCTCCACTTT
j_call: TRBJ1-1; clone_size: .; d_call: .; v_call: TRBV29-1; cdr3_aa: CSAPTGSNTEAFF; cdr3_nt: TGCAGCGCCCCGACAGGATCGAACACTGAAGCTTTCTTT
j_call: TRBJ2-2; clone_size: .; d_call: TRBD1; v_call: TRBV7-9; cdr3_aa: CASSLPQTGGTGELFF; cdr3_nt: TGTGCCAGCAGCCTTCCCCAGACAGGGGGCACCGGGGAGCTGTTTTTT
j_call: TRBJ2-2; clone_size: .; d_call: .; v_call: TRBV5-1; cdr3_aa: CASSFSLGTGELFF; cdr3_nt: TGCGCCAGCAGCTTTTCTCTGGGGACTGGGGAGCTGTTTTTT